A selection of T cell receptor beta chains follows, all from one sample in a study of cytomegalovirus exposure and HLA in healthy donors. Profiled with immunoSEQ multiplex PCR; TCRdb holds only in-frame clones, not every one. Of fewer than 200,000 clones detected, approximately 79% appear once; the ten largest clones hold nearly 6.5%. Sequencing input: PBMCs. The receptors shown here come from a middle-aged man in good health and CMV-seropositive. The CDR3 runs from the conserved cysteine through the conserved F or W. Fields, in order: D gene, V gene, clone size, J gene, CDR3 protein, CDR3 DNA. The D gene is left open where the match is weak. A row's size may be missing; if present it is once, few, many or a size class.

>NA|TRBV6-5|NA|TRBJ2-1
CASSYEVQGHEQFF
TGTGCCAGCAGTTACGAGGTTCAGGGGCATGAGCAGTTCTTC
>NA|TRBV29-1|NA|TRBJ2-2
CSVDKGLNTGELFF
TGCAGCGTTGACAAGGGACTGAACACCGGGGAGCTGTTTTTT
>TRBD2|TRBV5-6|once|TRBJ2-7
CASSSYLAGDTYEQYF
TGTGCCAGCAGCTCATACTTAGCGGGGGATACCTACGAGCAGTACTTC
>TRBD2|TRBV2|NA|TRBJ2-4
CASSGGRDALAKNIQYF
TGTGCCAGCAGTGGAGGGAGGGATGCCCTAGCCAAAAACATTCAGTACTTC
>NA|TRBV7-9|NA|TRBJ2-1
CASSLVAIARYNEQFF
TGTGCCAGCAGCTTAGTCGCGATAGCGCGGTACAATGAGCAGTTCTTC
>NA|TRBV5-1|NA|TRBJ1-3
CASSTGRANTIYF
TGCGCCAGCAGCACAGGTCGCGCGAACACCATATATTTT
>NA|TRBV5-5|NA|TRBJ2-7
CASRRAGNMANEQYF
TGTGCCAGCAGGCGAGCCGGGAACATGGCCAACGAGCAGTACTTC
>NA|TRBV6-5|few|TRBJ1-1
CASSYSTGIANTEAFF
TGTGCCAGCAGTTACTCGACGGGAATCGCAAACACTGAAGCTTTCTTT
>TRBD1|TRBV5-1|NA|TRBJ1-3
CASSGYGQGLGNTIYF
TGCGCCAGCAGCGGATACGGACAGGGCCTTGGAAACACCATATATTTT
>NA|TRBV5-1|NA|TRBJ2-5
CASSSTPGETQYF
TGCGCCAGCAGCTCAACCCCCGGAGAGACCCAGTACTTC
>TRBD1|TRBV6-4|NA|TRBJ1-6
CASRGTANSPLHF
TGTGCCAGCAGGGGGACAGCGAATTCACCCCTCCACTTT
>TRBD2|TRBV19|NA|TRBJ2-7
CASSILAGGPVNEQYF
TGTGCCAGTAGTATTTTAGCGGGAGGGCCTGTAAACGAGCAGTACTTC
>TRBD1|TRBV5-1|NA|TRBJ2-3
CASREQGALADTQYF
TGCGCCAGCAGGGAACAGGGGGCCCTCGCAGATACGCAGTATTTT
>NA|TRBV14|NA|TRBJ2-7
CASSQAWSYEQYF
TGTGCCAGCAGCCAGGCTTGGTCCTACGAGCAGTACTTC
>TRBD2|TRBV18|NA|TRBJ2-7
CASSPYGGSGSYEQYF
TGTGCCAGCTCACCGTACGGGGGGAGCGGGAGCTACGAGCAGTACTTC
>NA|TRBV6-1|NA|TRBJ2-7
CASILGVYGDEQYF
TGTGCCAGCATCTTAGGGGTATATGGCGACGAGCAGTACTTC
>NA|TRBV6-5|NA|TRBJ1-2
CASSRGQTSYGYTF
TGTGCCAGCAGCCGAGGACAGACTTCCTATGGCTACACCTTC
>NA|TRBV9|NA|TRBJ2-7
CASSGGGRDEQYF
TGTGCCAGCAGCGGGGGCGGAAGGGACGAGCAGTACTTC
>TRBD2|TRBV29-1|NA|TRBJ2-1
CSVEEGRGSSYNEQFF
TGCAGCGTTGAAGAGGGTCGCGGGAGCTCCTACAATGAGCAGTTCTTC
>TRBD1|TRBV5-8|NA|TRBJ1-2
CASSFRTGGYTF
TGTGCCAGCAGCTTCCGGACAGGCGGCTACACCTTC
>NA|TRBV10-3|NA|TRBJ2-7
CAISDGNEQYF
TGTGCCATCAGTGACGGGAACGAGCAGTACTTC
>NA|TRBV4-1|NA|TRBJ2-7
CTSSQFIYEQYF
TGCACCAGCAGCCAATTTATCTACGAGCAGTACTTC
>TRBD1|TRBV7-9|NA|TRBJ2-7
CSSSPRGDRGRFWYF
TGTTCCAGCAGCCCTCGGGGGGACAGGGGGCGCTTCTGGTACTTC
>TRBD1|TRBV7-8|NA|TRBJ1-2
CASIQQGASGYTF
TGTGCCAGCATCCAACAGGGGGCCAGTGGCTACACCTTC
>TRBD1|TRBV7-9|NA|TRBJ2-7
CASSVSGTVNEQYF
TGTGCCAGCAGCGTCTCCGGGACAGTAAACGAGCAGTACTTC
>TRBD2|TRBV5-1|NA|TRBJ2-1
CASSLVAGTYNEQFF
TGCGCCAGCAGCTTGGTAGCGGGAACCTACAATGAGCAGTTCTTC
>NA|TRBV18|NA|TRBJ2-7
CASSRTGSRYEQYF
TGTGCCAGCTCACGAACAGGGTCTAGGTACGAGCAGTACTTC
>TRBD1|TRBV9|NA|TRBJ1-2
CASSVASQGGYGYTF
TGTGCCAGCAGCGTAGCGTCTCAGGGGGGCTATGGCTACACCTTC
>TRBD1|TRBV18|medium-sized|TRBJ1-3
CASSLILTGSSGNTIYF
TGTGCCAGCTCACTAATTCTGACAGGGAGCTCTGGAAACACCATATATTTT
>NA|TRBV5-8|NA|TRBJ2-2
CASSLPGTTNTGELFF
TGTGCCAGCAGTCTCCCCGGGACAACGAACACCGGGGAGCTGTTTTTT
>NA|TRBV19|NA|TRBJ2-7
CASSRADTIYEQYF
TGTGCCAGTAGTAGGGCAGACACGATCTACGAGCAGTACTTC
>TRBD1|TRBV23-1|NA|TRBJ1-1
CASSQSVAGGHTEAFF
TGCGCCAGCAGTCAATCGGTGGCAGGGGGCCACACTGAAGCTTTCTTT
>NA|TRBV6-1|NA|TRBJ2-1
CASSEGPSSGEQFF
TGTGCCAGCAGTGAAGGGCCCTCTTCGGGTGAGCAGTTCTTC
>NA|TRBV28|NA|TRBJ1-2
CASYTGSRGYTF
TGTGCCAGCTATACGGGGTCTCGGGGCTACACCTTC
>TRBD2|TRBV7-7|NA|TRBJ2-5
CASSLVASGNWETQYF
TGTGCTAGCAGCTTGGTGGCTAGCGGTAACTGGGAGACCCAGTACTTC
>TRBD1|TRBV28|NA|TRBJ1-5
CASTLTGINQPQHF
TGTGCCAGCACCTTGACAGGGATCAATCAGCCCCAGCATTTT
>NA|TRBV7-9|NA|TRBJ1-1
CASSLTGNTEAFF
TGTGCCAGCAGCCTGACGGGGAACACTGAAGCTTTCTTT
>NA|TRBV2|NA|TRBJ1-6
CATNRDTSSPLHF
TGTGCCACCAACCGGGACACGAGTTCACCCCTCCACTTT
>NA|TRBV29-1|once|TRBJ2-1
CSALSGPSSYNEQFF
TGCAGCGCCCTAAGCGGACCCAGCTCCTACAATGAGCAGTTCTTC
>NA|TRBV6-7|few|TRBJ2-3
CASSYWLSTDTQYF
TGTGCCAGCAGTTACTGGCTCAGCACAGATACGCAGTATTTT
>NA|TRBV29-1|few|TRBJ2-2
CSVSPGAQNTGELFF
TGCAGCGTATCCCCAGGGGCGCAGAACACCGGGGAGCTGTTTTTT
>NA|TRBV11-2|NA|TRBJ1-1
CASSIGHVNTEAFF
TGTGCCAGCAGCATAGGACACGTGAACACTGAAGCTTTCTTT
>NA|TRBV5-4|NA|TRBJ2-7
CASSIGVDEQYF
TGTGCCAGCAGCATCGGGGTGGACGAGCAGTACTTC
>NA|TRBV20-1|NA|TRBJ2-1
CSVNQINEQFF
TGCAGTGTAAACCAGATCAATGAGCAGTTCTTC
>TRBD2|TRBV6-5|NA|TRBJ2-3
CASNSGGPGTQYF
TGTGCCAGCAATAGCGGGGGCCCCGGTACGCAGTATTTT
>NA|TRBV29-1|NA|TRBJ2-5
CSVASPAETQYF
TGCAGCGTTGCGTCTCCAGCGGAGACCCAGTACTTC
>NA|TRBV28|NA|TRBJ2-5
CASSAPGQGETQYF
TGTGCCAGCAGTGCACCGGGACAAGGAGAGACCCAGTACTTC
>TRBD2|TRBV5-1|once|TRBJ2-1
CASSYPLTASGREWDSEQFF
TGCGCCAGCAGCTACCCATTGACAGCTAGCGGGAGGGAGTGGGATAGTGAGCAGTTCTTC
>TRBD1|TRBV7-9|NA|TRBJ2-5
CASSSDRDWGTQYF
TGTGCCAGCAGCAGCGACAGGGATTGGGGGACCCAGTACTTC